The rows below give T cell receptor beta chains drawn from one sample of a study of blood T cell repertoires in COVID-19. Profiled with immunoSEQ multiplex PCR; TCRdb holds only in-frame clones, not every one. The profile shows nearly 200,000 clones, roughly nine tenths of them singletons. Sequenced sample: peripheral blood. All receptors derive from a woman in her 70s with acute or convalescent COVID-19. Both conserved end residues are part of each CDR3. Fields, in order: J gene, V gene, D gene, clone size, CDR3 protein, CDR3 DNA. The D gene is left open where the match is weak. A clone size is listed for some rows: how often the clone was seen (once, few, many), or a class if it is expanded.

TRBJ1-5,TRBV28,.,.,CASSTPRGQPQHF,TGTGCCAGCAGTACACCGAGGGGGCAGCCCCAGCATTTT
TRBJ1-3,TRBV27,.,.,CASSSDPGGTGNTIYF,TGTGCCAGCAGTTCCGACCCGGGGGGGACTGGAAACACCATATATTTT
TRBJ1-3,TRBV7-9,.,few,CASSPLQTGLSGNTIYF,TGTGCCAGCAGCCCGCTTCAGACAGGACTCTCTGGAAACACCATATATTTT
TRBJ1-1,TRBV10-2,.,.,CASSGGREAFF,TGCGCCAGCAGCGGGGGGCGTGAAGCTTTCTTT
TRBJ2-1,TRBV2,.,.,CASSASGKDNEQFF,TGTGCCAGCAGTGCCAGCGGCAAAGACAATGAGCAGTTCTTC
TRBJ2-1,TRBV29-1,TRBD2,.,CSVELSGRQFEQFF,TGCAGCGTTGAGCTGAGCGGGAGGCAGTTTGAGCAGTTCTTC
TRBJ2-5,TRBV5-4,.,.,CASSARVTGLDAQYF,TGTGCCAGCAGCGCCAGGGTCACAGGCTTAGATGCCCAGTACTTC
TRBJ2-1,TRBV3-1/TRBV3-2,.,.,CASSQEGRSDEQFF,TGTGCCAGCAGCCAAGAGGGGCGCTCCGATGAGCAGTTCTTC
TRBJ2-7,TRBV29-1,TRBD2,once,CSVAFRGLAVEQYF,TGCAGCGTTGCTTTTCGTGGACTAGCGGTAGAGCAGTACTTC
TRBJ2-7,TRBV23-1,TRBD1,.,CASRTDRLSSYEQYF,TGCGCCAGCCGCACGGACAGGCTGAGCTCCTACGAGCAGTACTTC
TRBJ2-5,TRBV7-2,TRBD2,.,CASSLARLAGVETQYF,TGTGCCAGCAGCTTAGCGCGGCTAGCGGGAGTGGAGACCCAGTACTTC
TRBJ1-2,TRBV5-6,TRBD1,.,CASNLRRTGNFLYGYTF,TGTGCCAGCAATCTCCGACGGACAGGGAATTTCCTCTATGGCTACACCTTC
TRBJ1-2,TRBV11-3,.,.,CASSFQASSKGYTF,TGTGCCAGCAGCTTTCAGGCCTCCTCGAAGGGCTACACCTTC
TRBJ1-5,TRBV19,TRBD1,.,CASIGRQGSNQPQHF,TGTGCCAGTATTGGTCGACAGGGTTCTAATCAGCCCCAGCATTTT
TRBJ1-1,TRBV7-6,.,.,CASSLAGGGKTEAFF,TGTGCCAGCAGCTTAGCGGGAGGGGGAAAAACTGAAGCTTTCTTT
TRBJ1-2,TRBV7-9,.,.,CASSPRRDYGYTF,TGTGCCAGCAGCCCCAGACGGGACTATGGCTACACCTTC
TRBJ1-6,TRBV11-2,.,.,CASSQGQAYNSPLHF,TGTGCCAGCAGCCAGGGGCAGGCCTATAATTCACCCCTCCACTTT
TRBJ1-2,TRBV3-1/TRBV3-2,TRBD1,.,CASSRTGNRNYGYTF,TGTGCCAGCAGCCGGACAGGGAATAGGAACTATGGCTACACCTTC
TRBJ2-7,TRBV5-6,TRBD1,.,CASSVVGQGNEQYF,TGTGCCAGCAGCGTAGTAGGACAGGGTAACGAGCAGTACTTC
TRBJ1-1,TRBV5-4,.,.,CASSPGGDIEAFF,TGTGCCAGCAGCCCCGGAGGTGACATCGAAGCTTTCTTT
TRBJ1-2,TRBV7-8,.,.,CASSFPDPLAGYTF,TGTGCCAGCAGCTTCCCCGACCCCTTAGCTGGCTACACCTTC
TRBJ2-5,TRBV5-1,.,.,CASSFQGIRETQYF,TGCGCCAGCAGCTTTCAGGGAATCCGGGAGACCCAGTACTTC
TRBJ1-5,TRBV19,.,.,CASSIGGSNQPQHF,TGTGCCAGTAGTATAGGGGGCAGCAATCAGCCCCAGCATTTT
TRBJ2-5,TRBV19,.,.,CASSISTQETQYF,TGTGCCAGTAGTATATCAACACAAGAGACCCAGTACTTC
TRBJ1-5,TRBV19,.,.,CASSRWAGNQPQHF,TGTGCCAGTAGTCGTTGGGCAGGAAATCAGCCCCAGCATTTT
TRBJ2-7,TRBV2,.,.,CASIGSQATYEQYF,TGTGCCAGCATCGGTTCACAGGCGACCTACGAGCAGTACTTC
TRBJ2-3,TRBV6-5,.,.,CASSEGHPTDTQYF,TGTGCCAGCAGCGAGGGACACCCCACAGATACGCAGTATTTT
TRBJ1-5,TRBV7-8,TRBD1,.,CASSLSGGTGVQSQHF,TGTGCCAGCAGCTTAAGCGGGGGGACAGGGGTTCAGTCCCAGCATTTT
TRBJ2-7,TRBV5-4,.,.,CASSPSGSSYEQYF,TGTGCCAGCAGCCCGTCCGGTAGCTCCTACGAGCAGTACTTC
TRBJ1-3,TRBV9,.,.,CASSLTGSGNTIYF,TGTGCCAGCAGCCTCACGGGCTCTGGAAACACCATATATTTT
TRBJ2-1,TRBV3-1/TRBV3-2,TRBD2,.,CASSQNSGNEQFF,TGTGCCAGCAGCCAAAATAGCGGGAATGAGCAGTTCTTC
TRBJ1-2,TRBV7-9,.,.,CASSLDGSPIGGYTF,TGTGCCAGCAGCCTTGATGGCAGCCCCATCGGGGGCTACACCTTC
TRBJ2-1,TRBV20-1,TRBD2,.,CSASPSGRSYGEQFF,TGCAGTGCTAGTCCCAGCGGGAGGTCTTACGGTGAGCAGTTCTTC
TRBJ2-2,TRBV7-3,.,.,CASRGRGTGELFF,TGTGCCAGCAGGGGGCGCGGCACCGGGGAGCTGTTTTTT
TRBJ2-5,TRBV7-9,TRBD2,.,CASSQTSGGNKETQYF,TGTGCCAGCAGTCAGACTAGCGGGGGGAACAAAGAGACCCAGTACTTC
TRBJ1-2,TRBV19,.,.,CASTETGYPLYGYTF,TGTGCCAGTACCGAGACGGGGTACCCTCTCTATGGCTACACCTTC
TRBJ1-1,TRBV6-5,TRBD1,.,CASPQGFGTEAFF,TGTGCCAGCCCACAGGGGTTTGGCACTGAAGCTTTCTTT
TRBJ2-7,TRBV19,TRBD2,.,CASRSLAGASYEQYF,TGTGCCAGTAGGTCACTAGCGGGTGCCTCCTACGAGCAGTACTTC
TRBJ1-1,TRBV10-3,TRBD1,.,CAINRAQGLTEAFF,TGTGCCATCAACAGGGCACAGGGGTTGACTGAAGCTTTCTTT
TRBJ2-5,TRBV25-1,.,.,CASSAPGNQETQYF,TGTGCCAGCAGTGCCCCGGGGAACCAAGAGACCCAGTACTTC
TRBJ1-2,TRBV6-2/TRBV6-3,.,.,CASSDPGTVDGYTF,TGTGCCAGCAGTGACCCCGGGACTGTGGATGGCTACACCTTC
TRBJ1-6,TRBV23-1,.,.,CASSQSTGNSPLHF,TGCGCCAGCAGTCAATCTACGGGAAATTCACCCCTCCACTTT
TRBJ1-4,TRBV27,.,few,CASSPSPEVWMREKLFF,TGTGCCAGCAGTCCCTCTCCTGAGGTATGGATGCGTGAAAAACTGTTTTTT
TRBJ2-7,TRBV5-4,TRBD1,.,CASRRTGDHYEQYF,TGTGCCAGCAGAAGGACAGGGGACCACTACGAGCAGTACTTC
TRBJ2-4,TRBV2,TRBD2,.,CASSERERGVKNIQYF,TGTGCCAGCAGTGAAAGGGAGCGGGGGGTCAAAAACATTCAGTACTTC
TRBJ2-1,TRBV11-2,.,.,CASSLAARLASSYNEQFF,TGTGCCAGCAGCTTAGCTGCTCGGCTAGCGAGCTCCTACAATGAGCAGTTCTTC
TRBJ1-1,TRBV19,.,once,CASIREGGRYEAFF,TGTGCCAGTATCCGGGAGGGGGGGCGCTATGAAGCTTTCTTT
TRBJ1-2,TRBV28,TRBD1,.,CASSRTGVGGYTF,TGTGCCAGCTCCCGGACAGGGGTAGGTGGCTACACCTTC
TRBJ1-2,TRBV28,TRBD1,.,CASSLSGQGDYGYTF,TGTGCCAGCAGTTTATCGGGACAGGGCGACTATGGCTACACCTTC
TRBJ1-4,TRBV12-5,.,.,CASGWQGATNEKLFF,TGTGCTAGTGGTTGGCAGGGTGCAACTAATGAAAAACTGTTTTTT
TRBJ1-4,TRBV5-1,.,.,CASSSSGRHNEKLFF,TGCGCCAGCAGCTCCAGTGGGCGACACAATGAAAAACTGTTTTTT
TRBJ2-5,TRBV4-1,TRBD2,.,CASSRLAGGETQYF,TGCGCCAGCAGCCGACTAGCGGGAGGAGAGACCCAGTACTTC
TRBJ2-5,TRBV27,TRBD2,once,CASSSLAGSSTETQYF,TGTGCCAGCAGTTCACTAGCGGGATCGTCGACGGAGACCCAGTACTTC
TRBJ1-5,TRBV11-2,TRBD1,.,CASSQGQLANQPQHF,TGTGCCAGCAGCCAGGGACAGCTAGCGAATCAGCCCCAGCATTTT